These T cell receptor beta chains were read from a single sample in a study of PD-L1 blockade in urothelial cancer. Clones were sequenced by immunoSEQ multiplex PCR, and TCRdb holds only the in-frame ones, with some missing. Of about 70,000 clones listed, 90% are singletons. The sample consisted of PBMCs, taken around atezolizumab (anti-PD-L1) treatment. The receptor set was obtained from a man between 65 and 80 years old with urothelial cancer. CDR3s include the opening cysteine and the closing phenylalanine or tryptophan. Clone size, where shown, is once, few, many, or a class for clones that have expanded.

V,size,CDR3
TRBV4-1,NA,CASSQDLAGGPVEQYF
TRBV28,NA,CASSRTGLAGGETQYF
TRBV7-3,NA,CASSPGPTSGKLVGSYNEQFF
TRBV9,NA,CASSVLSGATGNTIYF
TRBV30,NA,CAWTQGYGTDTQYF
TRBV5-1,NA,CASSLGPRQGGEQYF
TRBV28,NA,CASSLSGTGMGEQYF
TRBV4-2,NA,CASSQDKGPGGEQYF
TRBV11-2,NA,CASSPGASGSGGTDTQYF
TRBV5-1,once,CASSLVLAGAGNEQFF
TRBV7-6,once,CASSSRSSYEQYF
TRBV6-4,once,CASSDLVTDQGRWQFF
TRBV6-6,NA,CASSFDSTGLGEQYF
TRBV19,NA,CASSIGGGRGQETQYF
TRBV27,NA,CASSLGLAGGRTDTQYF
TRBV5-4,once,CASSPRQGLRTDTQYF
TRBV7-8,few,CASSSGLAGVLGEQFF
TRBV5-6,NA,CASSLLAGGHIQYF
TRBV6-1,NA,CASRFRGGTDTQYF
TRBV28,NA,CASSLTGHGYTF
TRBV5-1,NA,CASSPSGRADTGELFF
TRBV27,once,CASSRAGTGLYGYTF
TRBV28,NA,CASTVTGDYYEQYF
TRBV20-1,NA,CSAHKETQYF
TRBV7-2,once,CASSLGGQNNEQFF
TRBV27,NA,CASSLWAGGPPETQYF
TRBV5-1,NA,CASSPGWGGVTEAFF
TRBV18,once,CASSPLQGSTEAFF
TRBV6-1,NA,CATRDRGTDTQYF
TRBV7-9,few,CASSTPKTGNTEAFF
TRBV7-6,NA,CASSPNDRAYEQYF
TRBV14,NA,CASSQRETQYF
TRBV28,NA,CASSRTSSGRKTGELFF
TRBV10-2,NA,CASRMGQGTSYEQYF
TRBV18,NA,CASSLETGAYEQYF
TRBV5-4,NA,CASSLGGLAFNEQFF
TRBV28,NA,CASTLGSWPGYTF